The 16 T cell receptor beta chains in this list originate from one sample, sequenced in a study of regulatory T cells in long-lasting Graves disease. The TCR beta library used iRepertoire HTBI primers with Arm-PCR amplification of CDR3. TCRdb used MiXCR to reprocess the multiplex PCR reads, holding one entry per CDR3 protein. Of approximately 470,000 distinct CDR3 sequences listed, about 17% are singletons. The time point denotes: newly diagnosed GD, antithyroid drugs for less than 3 months. Scientists built the TCR library using RNA that was extracted from PBMCs. The data were also submitted as part of a second study, on T cells in Graves' hyperthyroidism and ophthalmopathy.

The sequenced sample was peripheral blood mononuclear cells (PBMCs), obtained at new diagnosis, from a patient treated with antithyroid drugs. These TCRs come from a man aged 40-49 years with Graves disease.

This clonotype was counted ten times or more. The V call is TRBV2, the J call TRBJ2-1, with D possibly matching TRBD1 (6 bases). V was shortened by 6 bases and J by 0 bases, with 12 bases between the two germline ends. Germline loops: CDR1 SNHLY, CDR2 FYNNEI. The length of the CDR3 is 15 residues. The CDR3 sequence is CASRYRESSYNEQFF. The CDR3, as DNA: TGTGCCAGCAGATACAGGGAGAGCTCCTACAATGAGCAGTTCTTC.

This clonotype was seen repeatedly, ten times or more. This rearrangement joins TRBV2 to TRBJ2-1; 12 bases are shared with TRBD2. Looked up from germline, CDR1 is SNHLY and CDR2 is FYNNEI. Losses at the gene ends were 7 bases for V and 5 bases for J; bases not matched to a gene: 9. The CDR3 is 16 residues long. The CDR3 nucleotides are TGTGCCAGCACCGTGACTAGCGGGAGAGGGAACAATGAGCAGTTCTTC. Residues: CASTVTSGRGNNEQFF.

This clonotype was seen a handful of times. The J gene is TRBJ2-2, the V gene TRBV28; 12 nucleotides match TRBD2. The CDR3 length is 16 residues. V dropped 6 bases and J dropped 6; count of bases not matched to a gene: 8. Germline V lookup: CDR1 MDHEN, CDR2 SYDVKM. The CDR3: CASSQTSGRFAGELFF. Written as DNA, the CDR3 is TGTGCCAGCAGCCAGACTAGCGGGAGATTTGCCGGGGAGCTGTTTTTT.

Regarding this clonotype: This may be a read error, as it is one base from a much larger clone. The chain carries TRBV24-1 and TRBJ2-5; D is ambiguous. CDR1 is KGHDR and CDR2 is SFDVKD in the germline V gene. This CDR3 region has 15 residues. The V end lost 4 bases, the J end lost 3 bases, and 14 bases lay between the germline ends. The CDR3 DNA is TGTGCCACCAGTGAGTCAGACGGGTACAAAGAGACCCAGTACTTC. It translates to CATSESDGYKETQYF.

This clonotype was seen ten or more times. The V and J genes are TRBV29-1 and TRBJ2-1; 16 bases fit TRBD2. The CDR3 is made up of 15 amino acids. Trimming removed 4 bases from V and 9 bases from J; junction bases left unmatched: 6. Germline CDR1 reads SQVTM; CDR2 reads ANQGSEA. CDR3 coding DNA: TGCAGCGTTGCCAAGGGACTAGCGGGAGGGGGTGAGCAGTTCTTC. It is translated as CSVAKGLAGGGEQFF.

This clonotype was seen repeatedly, ten times or more. This chain links TRBV10-3 with TRBJ1-1; D unresolved. The CDR3 length is 13 residues. Trimming stripped 3 bases from V and 0 bases from J, with 5 bases between. Germline V gene lookup returns CDR1 ENHRY and CDR2 SYGVKD. CDR3 amino acids: CAISDGLNTEAFF. CDR3 DNA sequence: TGTGCCATCAGTGATGGGCTGAACACTGAAGCTTTCTTT.

As concerns this clonotype: A far more abundant clone sits one base away, making this likely a read error. V is TRBV7-9 and J is TRBJ2-3; unclear D gene. This CDR3 comprises 15 residues. Germline CDR1 SEHNR, CDR2 FQNEAQ (reference sequence). V was shortened by 1 base and J by 5 bases, with 13 bases between the two germline ends. The CDR3 DNA is TGTGCCAGCAGCTTAGTCCTTGACCATAGAGATACGCAGTATTTT. Translated: CASSLVLDHRDTQYF.

There are many counts of this clonotype. This sequence joins TRBV10-3 and TRBJ2-5; 11 bases match TRBD2. V was pared by 6 bases and J by 1 base, with 7 bases of the junction left unmatched. The CDR3 extends over 16 amino acids. CDR1 ENHRY and CDR2 SYGVKD come from the germline V gene. The CDR3 DNA sequence: TGTGCCATCAGAGGGGGACTAGCGGAACTCCAAGAGACCCAGTACTTC. Translation gives CAIRGGLAELQETQYF.

This clonotype was recorded a few times. The chain has TRBV6-1 and TRBJ1-3; D is perhaps TRBD1 (5 bases). The CDR3 totals 15 residues. The germline V gene encodes CDR1 MNHNS and CDR2 SASEGT. V lost 6 bases and J lost 0, with 12 bases in between. DNA of the CDR3: TGTGCCAGCAGCCTAGACAGTCACTCTGGAAACACCATATATTTT. Amino acids: CASSLDSHSGNTIYF.

This clonotype was detected only a few times. CDR3 sequence: CASSDGFGYTF. CDR3 nucleotides: TGTGCCAGCAGTGACGGGTTTGGCTACACCTTC. This sequence joins TRBV6-1 and TRBJ1-2, with D unclear. V shed 3 bases and J shed 7 bases, with 6 bases lying between them. This CDR3 region has 11 residues. Germline CDR1 and CDR2: MNHNS and SASEGT.

The sample holds a few counts of this clonotype. Lacking the conserved final phenylalanine or tryptophan, this CDR3 likely reflects a read error. The CDR3 nucleotides read TGTGCCAGCAAGCGGGGGCTGGGGGAGCAGTACCTC. Translating it yields CASKRGLGEQYL. The V gene is TRBV28, the J gene TRBJ2-7; 8 bases fit TRBD2. The CDR3 covers 12 residues. The junction had 6 bases not matched to a gene; V was cut back by 7 bases and J by 7 bases. Germline CDR1 reads MDHEN; CDR2 reads SYDVKM.

The chain is built from TRBV10-3 and TRBJ2-7, with D maybe TRBD2 (6 bases). This CDR3 region has 17 residues. Germline-derived CDR1 and CDR2 are ENHRY and SYGVKD. The ends were cut back, 0 bases at V and 6 bases at J, with 21 bases in the middle. The CDR3 nucleotides are TGTGCCATCAGTGAGTCGGTTGGTGGGGGGAGGAGCGCCGAGCAGTACTTC. Protein product: CAISESVGGGRSAEQYF.

This clonotype was observed many times. The CDR3 coding sequence is TGTGCCAGCAGTTTTTATTCGGAAGAGACCCAGTACTTC. It encodes CASSFYSEETQYF. The V and J genes are TRBV28 and TRBJ2-5; no definite D call. Trimming removed 3 bases from V and 3 bases from J, with 8 bases in between. Per germline, CDR1 MDHEN and CDR2 SYDVKM. This CDR3 is built from 13 residues.

The table lists this clonotype with a few counts. The chain employs TRBV4-2 and TRBJ2-2; perhaps TRBD2 as D (5 bases). The CDR3 extends over 19 amino acids. With 0 bases removed from V and 4 bases from J, the gap between germline ends came to 21 bases. Germline V CDR1 and CDR2: LGHNA, YNFKEQ. As DNA, the CDR3 is TGTGCCAGCAGCCAAGATCACTGGTTGGGCGGGCCGGGCACCGGGGAGCTGTTTTTT. This translates into CASSQDHWLGGPGTGELFF.

The chain combines TRBV3-1 with TRBJ1-1; weak D call: TRBD1 (5 bases). The CDR3 is 15 amino acids. The V end lost 3 bases, the J end lost 5 bases, and 16 bases lay between the germline ends. Per the germline V gene, CDR1 is LGHDT and CDR2 is YNNKEL (reference sequence). The CDR3 sequence is CASSQGREGLTEAFF. The CDR3 DNA sequence: TGTGCCAGCAGCCAGGGCAGGGAGGGGTTGACTGAAGCTTTCTTT.

This clonotype was counted at least ten times. The V and J genes are TRBV10-1 and TRBJ2-1; 10 bases fit TRBD2. The CDR3 length is 17 residues. CDR1 is WNHNN, CDR2 SYGVQD, per germline (reference sequence). V lost 4 bases and J lost 4; bases outside the gene matches: 10. Written as DNA, the CDR3 is TGCGCCAGCAGTGCGCGGGCTAGCGGGAGAGGTTACAATGAGCAGTTCTTC. Protein product: CASSARASGRGYNEQFF.